A selection of T cell receptor beta chains follows, all from one sample in a study of shared clonotypes between healthy human individuals. The assay was immunoSEQ multiplex PCR, and TCRdb's table has in-frame clones only and misses some. The sample has millions of clones, more than 90% seen once. Sequenced sample: naive CD4+ T cells sorted from blood. The source is a man aged 18 to 29 in good health. The CDR3 runs from the conserved cysteine through the conserved F or W. The D gene is left open where the match is weak.

v_call	d_call	j_call	cdr3_nt	cdr3_aa
TRBV30	NA	TRBJ1-1	TGTGCCTGGAGGCCGGGGGGGTCGGTCACTGAAGCTTTCTTT	CAWRPGGSVTEAFF
TRBV6-1	NA	TRBJ2-5	TGTGCCAGCAGTGAAGCAGGAGGGTCAGAGACCCAGTACTTC	CASSEAGGSETQYF
TRBV5-4	TRBD2	TRBJ2-7	TGTGCCAGCAGCTCGACACGTGGCGGGAGTTCCTACGAGCAGTACTTC	CASSSTRGGSSYEQYF
TRBV6-5	NA	TRBJ1-3	TGTGCCAGCAGTCCCCCCGGAGGAAACACCATATATTTT	CASSPPGGNTIYF
TRBV5-4	NA	TRBJ2-1	TGTGCCAGCAGTTTGATGGACAGCTACAATGAGCAGTTCTTC	CASSLMDSYNEQFF
TRBV9	NA	TRBJ2-7	TGTGCCAGCAGCGTAGATGGTGGGGCATACGAGCAGTACTTC	CASSVDGGAYEQYF
TRBV7-9	TRBD2	TRBJ2-5	TGTGCCAGCACCCCACGGCTAGCGGGAGGAGAGACCCAGTACTTC	CASTPRLAGGETQYF
TRBV6-1	NA	TRBJ2-7	TGTGCCAGCGGAAAAGGAAGGGGAACCCCCTACGAGCAGTACTTC	CASGKGRGTPYEQYF
TRBV30	TRBD1	TRBJ2-3	TGTGCCTGGAGAGGATCCGGGACAGTTGTTGATACGCAGTATTTT	CAWRGSGTVVDTQYF
TRBV18	TRBD1	TRBJ1-5	TGTGCCAGCTCACCACCGCCTACCACAGGGGGCAATCAGCCCCAGCATTTT	CASSPPPTTGGNQPQHF
TRBV28	TRBD1	TRBJ1-2	TGTGCCAGCAGTTTGCGACAGGGGGACTATGGCTACACCTTC	CASSLRQGDYGYTF
TRBV27	NA	TRBJ2-7	TGTGCCAGCAGTTCCCTGGGAGGAGCCTACGAGCAGTACTTC	CASSSLGGAYEQYF
TRBV15	TRBD1	TRBJ2-1	TGTGCCACCAGCAGATTCCCGGGACAGGGTGCAAACAATGAGCAGTTCTTC	CATSRFPGQGANNEQFF
TRBV18	TRBD1	TRBJ1-6	TGTGCCAGCTCAGATCGACAGGGAGGGTCCTATAATTCACCCCTCCACTTT	CASSDRQGGSYNSPLHF